This T cell receptor (beta chain) originates from a study of T cells in Graves' hyperthyroidism and ophthalmopathy. Study outcomes and limitations: Model predictions of ophthalmopathy came a median approximately 6.2 months before onset. In blood, most of the thyroid clonotypes expanded above 0.001 were also present.

RNA transcripts provided the source from which TCR beta CDR3 regions were amplified. A set of HTBI primers served as the primers for a first-round RT-PCR of the TCR CDR3. TCRdb used MiXCR to reprocess the multiplex PCR reads, holding one entry per CDR3 protein. The sample includes about 400,000 distinct CDR3 sequences, under 15% seen only once; the top ten take roughly 33%. This CDR3 comprises 17 residues. Trimming removed 5 bases from V and 4 bases from J; junction bases left unmatched: 14. Germline CDR1 reads LNHDA; CDR2 reads SQIVND (reference sequence). Details on this clonotype: Its specificity is not known.

This chain connects TRBV19 to TRBJ2-1; 7 positions agree with TRBD1. This receptor was obtained from a woman younger than 45 with Graves' hyperthyroidism. The specimen was blood. CDR3 sequence reads: CASSAWEWTGVYNEQFF. Written as DNA, the CDR3 is TGTGCCAGTAGTGCCTGGGAGTGGACAGGAGTATACAATGAGCAGTTCTTC.